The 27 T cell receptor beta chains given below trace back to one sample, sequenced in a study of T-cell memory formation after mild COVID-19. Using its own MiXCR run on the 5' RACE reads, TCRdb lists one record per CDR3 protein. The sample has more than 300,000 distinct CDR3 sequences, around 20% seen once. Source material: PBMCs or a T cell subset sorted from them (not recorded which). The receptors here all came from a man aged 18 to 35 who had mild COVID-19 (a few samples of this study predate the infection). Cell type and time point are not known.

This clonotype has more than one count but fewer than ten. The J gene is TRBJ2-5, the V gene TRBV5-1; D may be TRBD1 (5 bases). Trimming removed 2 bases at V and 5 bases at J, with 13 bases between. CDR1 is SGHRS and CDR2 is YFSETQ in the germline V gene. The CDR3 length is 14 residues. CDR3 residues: CASSFGAGGETQYF. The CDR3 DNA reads TGCGCCAGCAGCTTTGGGGCTGGCGGCGAGACCCAGTACTTC.

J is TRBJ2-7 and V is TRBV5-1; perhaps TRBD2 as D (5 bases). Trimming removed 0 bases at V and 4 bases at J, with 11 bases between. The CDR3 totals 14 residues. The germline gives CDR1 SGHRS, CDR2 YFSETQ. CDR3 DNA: TGCGCCAGCAGCTTGGGTTCGGGCGGGTACGAGCAGTACTTC. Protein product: CASSLGSGGYEQYF.

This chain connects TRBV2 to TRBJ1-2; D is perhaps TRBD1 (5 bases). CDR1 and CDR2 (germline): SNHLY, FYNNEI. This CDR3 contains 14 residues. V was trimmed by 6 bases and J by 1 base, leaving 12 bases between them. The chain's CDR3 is CASSAGTDNYGYTF. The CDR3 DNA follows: TGTGCCAGCAGCGCCGGGACGGATAACTATGGCTACACCTTC.

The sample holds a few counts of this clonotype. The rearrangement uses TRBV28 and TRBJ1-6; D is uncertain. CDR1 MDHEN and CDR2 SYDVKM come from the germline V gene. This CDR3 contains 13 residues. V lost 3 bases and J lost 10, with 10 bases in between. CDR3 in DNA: TGTGCCAGCAGTTTCGGCGGGTGGTCACCCCTCCACTTT. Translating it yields CASSFGGWSPLHF.

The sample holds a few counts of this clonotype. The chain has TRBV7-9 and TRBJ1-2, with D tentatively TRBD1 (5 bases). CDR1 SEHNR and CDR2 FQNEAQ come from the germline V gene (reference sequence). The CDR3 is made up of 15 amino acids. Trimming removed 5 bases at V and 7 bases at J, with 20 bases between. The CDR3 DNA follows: TGTGCCAGCAGCCCCCGCCGCGAGGGGCCAGGTGGCTACACCTTC. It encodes CASSPRREGPGGYTF.

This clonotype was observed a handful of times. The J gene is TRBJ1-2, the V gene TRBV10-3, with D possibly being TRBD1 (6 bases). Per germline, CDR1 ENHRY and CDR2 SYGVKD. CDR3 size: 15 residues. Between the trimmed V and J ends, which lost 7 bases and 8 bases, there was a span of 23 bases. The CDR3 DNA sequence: TGTGCCATCACCAGCAACAGGGCCGTGAGGAGAGGCTACACCTTC. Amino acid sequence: CAITSNRAVRRGYTF.

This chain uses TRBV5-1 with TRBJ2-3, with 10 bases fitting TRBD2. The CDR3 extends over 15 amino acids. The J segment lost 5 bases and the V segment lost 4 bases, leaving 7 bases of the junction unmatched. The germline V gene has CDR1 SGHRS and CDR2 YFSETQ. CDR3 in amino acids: CASSQTSGAVDTQYF. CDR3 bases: TGCGCCAGCAGCCAAACTAGCGGGGCGGTAGATACGCAGTATTTT. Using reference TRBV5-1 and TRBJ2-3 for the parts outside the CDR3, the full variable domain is KAGVTQTPRYLIKTRGQQVTLSCSPISGHRSVSWYQQTPGQGLQFLFEYFSETQRNKGNFPGRFSGRQFSNSRSEMNVSTLELGDSALYLCASSQTSGAVDTQYFGPGTRLTVL.

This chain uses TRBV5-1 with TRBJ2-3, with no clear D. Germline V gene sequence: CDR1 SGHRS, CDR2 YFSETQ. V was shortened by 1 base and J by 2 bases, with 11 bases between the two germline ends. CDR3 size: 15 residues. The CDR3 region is CASSLHSKVTDTQYF. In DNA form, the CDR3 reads TGCGCCAGCAGCTTGCACAGCAAAGTCACAGATACGCAGTATTTT. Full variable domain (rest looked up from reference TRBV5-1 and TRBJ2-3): KAGVTQTPRYLIKTRGQQVTLSCSPISGHRSVSWYQQTPGQGLQFLFEYFSETQRNKGNFPGRFSGRQFSNSRSEMNVSTLELGDSALYLCASSLHSKVTDTQYFGPGTRLTVL.

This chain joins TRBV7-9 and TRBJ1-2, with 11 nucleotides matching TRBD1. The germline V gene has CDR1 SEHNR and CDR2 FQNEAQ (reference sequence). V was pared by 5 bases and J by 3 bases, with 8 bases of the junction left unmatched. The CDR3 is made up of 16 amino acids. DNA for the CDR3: TGTGCCAGCAGCAAGCCTCCGGGACAGGGGGACTATGGCTACACCTTC. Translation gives CASSKPPGQGDYGYTF.

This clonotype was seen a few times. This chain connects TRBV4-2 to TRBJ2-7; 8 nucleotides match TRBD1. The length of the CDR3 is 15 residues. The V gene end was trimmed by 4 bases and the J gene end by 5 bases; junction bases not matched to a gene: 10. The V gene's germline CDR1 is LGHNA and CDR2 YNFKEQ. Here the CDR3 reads CASSPSPGQGDEQYF. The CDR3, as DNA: TGTGCCAGCAGCCCCTCGCCCGGACAGGGAGACGAGCAGTACTTC.

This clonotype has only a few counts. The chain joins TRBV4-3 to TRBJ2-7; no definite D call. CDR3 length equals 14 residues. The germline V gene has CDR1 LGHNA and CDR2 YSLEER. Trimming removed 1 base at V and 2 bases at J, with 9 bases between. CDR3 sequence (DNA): TGCGCCAGCAGCCAAGTGAGTTCTACCTACGAGCAGTACTTC. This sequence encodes CASSQVSSTYEQYF.

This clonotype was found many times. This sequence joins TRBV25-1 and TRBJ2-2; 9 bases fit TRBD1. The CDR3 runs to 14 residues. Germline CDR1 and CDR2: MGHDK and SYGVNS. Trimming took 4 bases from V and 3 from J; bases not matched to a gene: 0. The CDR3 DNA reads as TGTGCCAGCAGTGGGACAGGGGACACCGGGGAGCTGTTTTTT. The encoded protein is CASSGTGDTGELFF. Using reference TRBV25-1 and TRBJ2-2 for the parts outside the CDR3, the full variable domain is EADIYQTPRYLVIGTGKKITLECSQTMGHDKMYWYQQDPGMELHLIHYSYGVNSTEKGDLSSESTVSRIRTEHFPLTLESARPSHTSQYLCASSGTGDTGELFFGEGSRLTVL.

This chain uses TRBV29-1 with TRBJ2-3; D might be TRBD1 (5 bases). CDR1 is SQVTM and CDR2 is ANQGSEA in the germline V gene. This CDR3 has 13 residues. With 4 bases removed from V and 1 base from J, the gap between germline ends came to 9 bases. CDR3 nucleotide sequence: TGCAGCGTTGGGTTACAGGGCACAGATACGCAGTATTTT. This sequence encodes CSVGLQGTDTQYF.

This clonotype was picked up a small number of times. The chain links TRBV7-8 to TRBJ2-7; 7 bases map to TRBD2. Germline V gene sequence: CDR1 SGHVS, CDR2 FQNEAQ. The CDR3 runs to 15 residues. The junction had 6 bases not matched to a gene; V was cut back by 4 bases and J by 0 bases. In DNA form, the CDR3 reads TGTGCCAGCAGCTGGGTAGCGGGTCTCTCCTACGAGCAGTACGTC. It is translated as CASSWVAGLSYEQYV.

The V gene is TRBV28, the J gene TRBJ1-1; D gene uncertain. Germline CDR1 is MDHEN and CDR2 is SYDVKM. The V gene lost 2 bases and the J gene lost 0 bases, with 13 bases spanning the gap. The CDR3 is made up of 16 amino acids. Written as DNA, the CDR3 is TGTGCCAGCAGTTTAAGTTTAGGCAGACTGAACACTGAAGCTTTCTTT. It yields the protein CASSLSLGRLNTEAFF. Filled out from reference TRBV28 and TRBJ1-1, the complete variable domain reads DVKVTQSSRYLVKRTGEKVFLECVQDMDHENMFWYRQDPGLGLRLIYFSYDVKMKEKGDIPEGYSVSREKKERFSLILESASTNQTSMYLCASSLSLGRLNTEAFFGQGTRLTVV.

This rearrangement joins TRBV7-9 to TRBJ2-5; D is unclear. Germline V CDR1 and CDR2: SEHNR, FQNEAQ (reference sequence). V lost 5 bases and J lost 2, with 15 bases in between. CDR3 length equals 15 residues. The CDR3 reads CASSPHVGTQETQYF. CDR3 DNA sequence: TGTGCCAGCAGCCCCCACGTAGGAACTCAAGAGACCCAGTACTTC.

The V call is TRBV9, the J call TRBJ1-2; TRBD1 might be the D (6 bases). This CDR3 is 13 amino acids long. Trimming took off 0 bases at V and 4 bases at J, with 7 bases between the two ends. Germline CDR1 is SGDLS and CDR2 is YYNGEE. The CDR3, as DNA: TGTGCCAGCAGCGTAGAAGGGGGCTATGGCTACACCTTC. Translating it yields CASSVEGGYGYTF.

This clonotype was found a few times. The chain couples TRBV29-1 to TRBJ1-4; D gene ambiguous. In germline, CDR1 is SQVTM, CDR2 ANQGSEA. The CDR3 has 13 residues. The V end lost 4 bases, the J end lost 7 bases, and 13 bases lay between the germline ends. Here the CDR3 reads CSVGEKPFEKLFF. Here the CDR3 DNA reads TGCAGCGTTGGAGAGAAACCCTTTGAAAAACTGTTTTTT.

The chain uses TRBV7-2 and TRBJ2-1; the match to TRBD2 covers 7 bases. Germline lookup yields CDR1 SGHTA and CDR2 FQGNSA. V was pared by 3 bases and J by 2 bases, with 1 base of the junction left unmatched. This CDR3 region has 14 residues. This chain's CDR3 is CASSFRGAYNEQFF. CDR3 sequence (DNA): TGTGCCAGCAGCTTCCGGGGGGCCTACAATGAGCAGTTCTTC. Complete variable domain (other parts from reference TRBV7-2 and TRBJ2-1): GAGVSQSPSNKVTEKGKDVELRCDPISGHTALYWYRQSLGQGLEFLIYFQGNSAPDKSGLPSDRFSAERTGGSVSTLTIQRTQQEDSAVYLCASSFRGAYNEQFFGPGTRLTVL.

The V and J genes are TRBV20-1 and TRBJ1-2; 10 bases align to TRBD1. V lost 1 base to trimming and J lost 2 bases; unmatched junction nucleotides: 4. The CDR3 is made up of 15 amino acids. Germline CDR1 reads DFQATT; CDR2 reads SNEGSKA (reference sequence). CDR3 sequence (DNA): TGCAGTGCTAGAGTACCGGGACAGGGGAACTATGGCTACACCTTC. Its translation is CSARVPGQGNYGYTF.

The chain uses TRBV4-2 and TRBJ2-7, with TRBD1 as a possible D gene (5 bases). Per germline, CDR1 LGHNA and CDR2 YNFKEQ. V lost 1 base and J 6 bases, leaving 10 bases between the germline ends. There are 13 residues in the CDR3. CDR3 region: CASSQGGQPEQYF. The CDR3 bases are TGTGCCAGCAGCCAAGGGGGCCAGCCCGAGCAGTACTTC.

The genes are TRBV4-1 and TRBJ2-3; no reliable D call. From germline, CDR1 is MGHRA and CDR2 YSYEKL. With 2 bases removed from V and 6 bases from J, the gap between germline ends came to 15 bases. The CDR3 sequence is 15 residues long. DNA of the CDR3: TGCGCCAGCAGCCAAACGATGCTCCCTGGTGATACGCAGTATTTT. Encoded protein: CASSQTMLPGDTQYF.

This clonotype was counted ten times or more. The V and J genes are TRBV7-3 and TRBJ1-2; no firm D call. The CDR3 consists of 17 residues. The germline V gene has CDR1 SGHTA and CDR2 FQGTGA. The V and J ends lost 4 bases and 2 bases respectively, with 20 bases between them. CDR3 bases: TGTGCCAGCAGCTCCCTTTCGAGACTTAGGAAGAACTATGGCTACACCTTC. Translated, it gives CASSSLSRLRKNYGYTF.

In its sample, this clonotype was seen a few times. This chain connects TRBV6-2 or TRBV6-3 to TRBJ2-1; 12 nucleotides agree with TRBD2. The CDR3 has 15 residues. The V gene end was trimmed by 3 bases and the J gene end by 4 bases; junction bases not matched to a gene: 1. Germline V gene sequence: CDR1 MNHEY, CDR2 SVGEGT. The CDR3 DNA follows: TGTGCCAGCAGTTATCTAGCGGGGGGGTACAATGAGCAGTTCTTC. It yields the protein CASSYLAGGYNEQFF.

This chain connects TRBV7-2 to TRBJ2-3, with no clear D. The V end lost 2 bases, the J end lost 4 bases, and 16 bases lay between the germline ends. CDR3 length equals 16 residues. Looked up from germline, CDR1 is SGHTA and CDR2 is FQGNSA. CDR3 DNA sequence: TGTGCCAGCAGCTTATCTGCAGGTGGGATCGCAGATACGCAGTATTTT. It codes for CASSLSAGGIADTQYF.

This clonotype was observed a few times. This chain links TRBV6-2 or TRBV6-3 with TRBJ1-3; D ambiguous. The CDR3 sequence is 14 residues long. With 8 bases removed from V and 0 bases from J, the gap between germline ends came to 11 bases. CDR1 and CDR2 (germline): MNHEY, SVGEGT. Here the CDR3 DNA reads TGTGCCAGCGGCGAAGACCTCTCTGGAAACACCATATATTTT. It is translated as CASGEDLSGNTIYF.

In DNA form, the CDR3 reads TGTGCCTTTGGTAACGCCGGCACCTACGGCGAAGCTTTCTTT. Translation: CAFGNAGTYGEAFF. The rearrangement links TRBV30 to TRBJ1-1; D not resolved. The V end lost 7 bases, the J end lost 8 bases, and 23 bases lay between the germline ends. CDR1 is GTSNPN and CDR2 is SVGIG in the germline V gene (reference sequence). This CDR3 is built from 14 residues.